A single sample gave rise to the 17 T cell receptor beta chains below, sequenced in a study of T-cell reconstitution after alpha-beta-depleted transplantation in children (dated by TCRdb to 2016 to 2017). Libraries were built with PCR. TCRdb names Illumina HiSeq 2500 as the instrument used. To normalize quantification of the TCRbeta repertoire, the TCR libraries were built with molecular barcoding that relied on unique molecular identifiers. TCRdb reworked the public reads: Q25 trimming with fastp, MiXCR clone assembly, productive beta chains retained. Each entry is one CDR3 protein sequence, shown with its most common DNA and genes. In all, the sample holds 530,000 or so distinct CDR3 sequences, and roughly 27% of those were seen once. The top ten hold 35% to 40% of the sample. The meaning of the sample's treatment or condition label: allogeneic hematopoietic cell transplantation with graft depleted of TCRalphabeta T cells and CD19 B cells.

Source: PBMCs, taken before TCRalphabeta/CD19-depleted stem cell transplant. Receptors originate from a boy under two years old with Wiskott-Aldrich syndrome, due to receive a stem cell transplant.

This clonotype occurred a few times. This chain uses TRBV11-2 with TRBJ2-7; TRBD2 aligns across 11 bases. Germline CDR1 and CDR2: SGHAT and FQNNGV. The CDR3 consists of 19 residues. J was trimmed by 3 bases and V by 2 bases; bases with no gene match: 15. CDR3 in amino acids: CASSLRYRTSGLTVYEQYF. CDR3 sequence (DNA): TGTGCCAGCAGCTTAAGGTATAGGACTAGCGGGTTGACCGTCTACGAGCAGTACTTC.

This clonotype was seen only a few times. The gene calls are TRBV12-3 or TRBV12-4 and TRBJ2-2, with 12 positions matching TRBD2. Germline trimming cut 1 base from V and 6 bases from J; bases unmatched to any gene: 3. CDR3 size: 16 residues. The CDR3 DNA is TGTGCCAGCAGTTTAGGGCTAGCGGGAGGGCCCGGGGAGCTGTTTTTT. This encodes CASSLGLAGGPGELFF.

The chain carries TRBV28 and TRBJ2-7; D perhaps matches TRBD2 (6 bases). This CDR3 is 14 amino acids long. Germline loops: CDR1 MDHEN, CDR2 SYDVKM. V was pared by 8 bases and J by 1 base, with 15 bases between. The CDR3 DNA sequence: TGTGCCAGCCGCCTACAGGAGGGGTCCTACGAGCAGTACTTC. Translating it yields CASRLQEGSYEQYF.

This chain connects TRBV12-3 or TRBV12-4 to TRBJ1-5, with 7 positions matching TRBD1. This CDR3 is built from 14 residues. Trimming cost V 6 bases and J 6 bases; bases outside gene matches: 8. CDR3: CASSLTGTSQPQHF. In DNA form, the CDR3 reads TGTGCCAGCAGCCTGACAGGGACGAGTCAGCCCCAGCATTTT.

The chain employs TRBV20-1 and TRBJ2-2; 8 nucleotides agree with TRBD2. The CDR3 is 15 amino acids. The ends lost 6 bases at V and 0 bases at J; junction bases unmatched: 6. In germline, CDR1 is DFQATT, CDR2 SNEGSKA (reference sequence). The CDR3: CSATPGLANTGELFF. The CDR3 nucleotides are TGCAGTGCCACACCGGGACTAGCGAACACCGGGGAGCTGTTTTTT.

J is TRBJ2-5 and V is TRBV20-1, with 9 nucleotides matching TRBD2. The CDR3 covers 14 residues. CDR1 and CDR2 (germline): DFQATT, SNEGSKA (reference sequence). V was pared by 4 bases and J by 5 bases, with 8 bases of the junction left unmatched. For the CDR3, the DNA is TGCAGTGCTACCCTGACTAGCGGCCCTGAGACCCAGTACTTC. It translates to CSATLTSGPETQYF.

The chain is built from TRBV5-1 and TRBJ2-6, with 8 nucleotides matching TRBD2. The trim removed 0 bases at V and 0 bases at J, leaving 11 bases unmatched. Germline values: CDR1 SGHRS, CDR2 YFSETQ. The CDR3 has 20 residues. The CDR3: CASSLDPLAGGLSGANVLTF. CDR3 sequence (DNA): TGCGCCAGCAGCTTGGACCCCCTGGCGGGAGGACTCTCTGGGGCCAACGTCCTGACTTTC.

This clonotype was detected only a few times. J is TRBJ2-1 and V is TRBV24-1; 9 bases are a match to TRBD2. Germline CDR1 is KGHDR and CDR2 is SFDVKD. This CDR3 comprises 17 residues. V was pared by 4 bases and J by 7 bases, with 13 bases of the junction left unmatched. As DNA, the CDR3 is TGTGCCACCAGTGACCCCCGAGGTAGCGGGAGTTCAAATGAGCAGTTCTTC. Protein product: CATSDPRGSGSSNEQFF.

The chain recombines TRBV6-5 with TRBJ2-7; D gene ambiguous. Germline V gene sequence: CDR1 MNHEY, CDR2 SVGAGI. Trimming took off 0 bases at V and 6 bases at J, with 9 bases between the two ends. The CDR3 runs to 13 residues. This CDR3 is CASSYSSLGEQYF. The CDR3 nucleotides are TGTGCCAGCAGTTACTCATCACTGGGCGAGCAGTACTTC.

A few counts support this clonotype. The chain links TRBV7-6 to TRBJ2-4; 10 nucleotides agree with TRBD1. This CDR3 has 14 residues. The trim removed 6 bases at V and 7 bases at J, leaving 6 bases unmatched. Germline CDR1 and CDR2: SGHVS and FNYEAQ. CDR3 bases: TGTGCCAGCAGTCAAGGGACAGGGGCCAACATTCAGTACTTC. Its protein is CASSQGTGANIQYF.

This clonotype was seen only a few times. Here the CDR3 DNA reads TGTGCCAGCAGCTTAGTGGGCACTCACAATGAGCAGTTCTTC. This gives the protein CASSLVGTHNEQFF. The chain joins TRBV7-2 to TRBJ2-1; D is ambiguous. The CDR3 spans 14 residues. V was trimmed by 1 base and J by 5 bases, leaving 9 bases between them. The V gene's germline CDR1 is SGHTA and CDR2 FQGNSA.

This clonotype was seen a handful of times. The chain employs TRBV28 and TRBJ2-4; weak D call: TRBD2 (5 bases). The CDR3 contains 13 residues. CDR1 and CDR2 (germline): MDHEN, SYDVKM. V lost 6 bases, J lost 5 bases, and 11 bases lay in between. CDR3 DNA: TGTGCCAGCAGACCCTCCGGGGAAAACATTCAGTACTTC. Its translation is CASRPSGENIQYF.

This clonotype showed up just a few times. The chain uses TRBV15 and TRBJ1-1; unclear D gene. CDR3 length: 14 residues. Germline CDR1 LNHNV, CDR2 YYDKDF (reference sequence). Trimming took 4 bases from V and 1 from J, leaving 10 bases between them. CDR3 sequence: CATSIKWGNTEAFF. In DNA form, the CDR3 reads TGTGCCACCAGCATAAAGTGGGGGAACACTGAAGCTTTCTTT.

The V and J genes are TRBV19 and TRBJ1-1; 9 bases are a match to TRBD1. V was pared by 4 bases and J by 4 bases, with 4 bases of the junction left unmatched. The CDR3 is made up of 14 amino acids. Germline loops: CDR1 LNHDA, CDR2 SQIVND (reference sequence). The CDR3 DNA sequence: TGTGCCAGTAGTAACGACAGGGGGTTCACTGAAGCTTTCTTT. Amino acids: CASSNDRGFTEAFF.

This clonotype turned up a few times. This chain links TRBV5-1 with TRBJ2-2, with D maybe TRBD2 (5 bases). Germline CDR1 SGHRS, CDR2 YFSETQ. V dropped 1 base and J dropped 7 bases, with 11 bases sitting between them. The CDR3 is 14 amino acids. CDR3 nucleotide sequence: TGCGCCAGCAGCTTGATTGGAAGCGGCGGGGAGCTGTTTTTT. It is translated as CASSLIGSGGELFF. The full variable domain, in which reference TRBV5-1 and TRBJ2-2 provide the parts outside the CDR3, is KAGVTQTPRYLIKTRGQQVTLSCSPISGHRSVSWYQQTPGQGLQFLFEYFSETQRNKGNFPGRFSGRQFSNSRSEMNVSTLELGDSALYLCASSLIGSGGELFFGEGSRLTVL.

V gene TRBV20-1 combines with J gene TRBJ1-1; D is unresolved. The CDR3 is 14 amino acids. The V end was cut by 3 bases, the J end by 1 base, with 12 bases between. Germline V gives CDR1 DFQATT, CDR2 SNEGSKA (reference sequence). The CDR3 here is CSARVRGRNTEAFF. The CDR3 nucleotides read TGCAGTGCTAGGGTTCGCGGGAGGAACACTGAAGCTTTCTTT.

This clonotype came up a few times. V gene TRBV12-3 or TRBV12-4 combines with J gene TRBJ2-1, with 8 bases matching TRBD2. The J segment lost 9 bases and the V segment lost 6 bases, leaving 13 bases of the junction unmatched. The CDR3 consists of 15 residues. DNA for the CDR3: TGTGCCAGCAGACGTGAGAGCGGGAGTATGGGTGAGCAGTTCTTC. It translates to CASRRESGSMGEQFF.